One sample yielded the 21 T cell receptor beta chains listed below, sequenced in a study of shared clonotypes between healthy human individuals. Libraries were prepared by immunoSEQ multiplex PCR; TCRdb keeps only in-frame clonotypes and omits some of them. This table holds 400,000 to 550,000 clones, less than 80% found once. The sequencing sample was made of PBMCs. Receptor source: a woman between 40 and 50 years old in good health. Some clones in this sample may be carry-over from other donors' samples.

The chain couples TRBV10-3 to TRBJ1-1; no clear D gene. V lost 0 bases to trimming and J lost 3 bases, with 5 bases between them. The V gene's germline CDR1 is ENHRY and CDR2 SYGVKD. The CDR3 is made up of 13 amino acids. The CDR3 DNA reads TGTGCCATCAGTGAGTCTGACTACACTGAAGCTTTCTTT. Translation: CAISESDYTEAFF.

V is TRBV6-1 and J is TRBJ2-2; 7 nucleotides match TRBD2. V lost 0 bases and J lost 1; bases outside the gene matches: 2. CDR1 MNHNS and CDR2 SASEGT come from the germline V gene. The CDR3 covers 16 residues. This CDR3 is CASSEAWGGNTGELFF. For the CDR3, the DNA is TGTGCCAGCAGTGAAGCTTGGGGGGGGAACACCGGGGAGCTGTTTTTT.

This chain links TRBV18 with TRBJ1-4; 7 nucleotides match TRBD1. The germline CDR1 and CDR2 sequences are KGHSH and LQKENI. After removal of 3 bases from V and 3 bases from J, the junction contained 4 bases not matched to a gene. The CDR3 length is 15 residues. CDR3 loop: CASSPVQGPNEKLFF. DNA of the CDR3: TGTGCCAGCTCACCGGTACAGGGGCCTAATGAAAAACTGTTTTTT.

Comments on this clone: At the DNA level, this CDR3 is encoded by other sequences in the same sample as well. J is TRBJ1-2 and V is TRBV6-1; D is perhaps TRBD1 (6 bases). Trimming pared 2 bases from V and 2 bases from J, leaving 6 bases between. This CDR3 has 13 amino acids. CDR1 is MNHNS and CDR2 is SASEGT in the germline V gene. Here the CDR3 DNA reads TGTGCCAGCAGTGAACAGGGGAACTATGGCTACACCTTC. Encoded protein: CASSEQGNYGYTF.

The chain links TRBV4-3 to TRBJ2-3; possible D gene TRBD2, 6 bases. V lost 0 bases and J 6 bases, leaving 16 bases between the germline ends. CDR1 and CDR2 from the germline V gene are LGHNA and YSLEER. There are 16 residues in the CDR3. The CDR3 sequence is CASSQDQLGGTDTQYF. CDR3 DNA sequence: TGCGCCAGCAGCCAAGATCAACTAGGCGGGACTGATACGCAGTATTTT.

The chain combines TRBV5-5 with TRBJ1-5; no clear D. CDR3 length: 14 amino acids. V was clipped by 0 bases and J by 0 bases, with 4 bases between them. Looked up from germline, CDR1 is SGHKS and CDR2 is YYEKEE (reference sequence). As DNA, the CDR3 is TGTGCCAGCAGCTTGGCGGCTAGCAATCAGCCCCAGCATTTT. It is translated as CASSLAASNQPQHF.

J is TRBJ2-5 and V is TRBV18; 8 bases map to TRBD1. Losses at the gene ends were 3 bases for V and 7 bases for J; bases not matched to a gene: 7. The CDR3 is 14 amino acids. Germline values: CDR1 KGHSH, CDR2 LQKENI. The CDR3 loop is CASSPETGDLTQYF. For the CDR3, the DNA is TGTGCCAGCTCACCTGAGACAGGGGACCTGACCCAGTACTTC.

This sequence joins TRBV2 and TRBJ2-5, with D maybe TRBD2 (5 bases). CDR1 and CDR2 from the germline V gene are SNHLY and FYNNEI. Trimming took 4 bases from V and 10 from J, leaving 10 bases between them. The CDR3 runs to 11 residues. The chain's CDR3 is CASSGWGDQYF. The CDR3 DNA is TGTGCCAGCAGTGGATGGGGAGACCAGTACTTC.

This chain links TRBV13 with TRBJ2-5; D could derive from TRBD1 or TRBD2 (5 bases each). This CDR3 contains 14 residues. V lost 3 bases and J lost 4, with 12 bases in between. The V gene's germline CDR1 is PRHDT and CDR2 FYEKMQ (reference sequence). The CDR3 sequence: CASSFGRDGETQYF. The CDR3 nucleotides are TGTGCCAGCAGCTTCGGACGGGACGGAGAGACCCAGTACTTC.

The rearrangement joins TRBV7-2 to TRBJ2-1, with 9 positions matching TRBD2. The CDR3 length is 16 residues. Germline V gene sequence: CDR1 SGHTA, CDR2 FQGNSA. Losses at the gene ends were 3 bases for V and 0 bases for J; bases not matched to a gene: 3. CDR3 amino acids: CASSLGGRASYNEQFF. CDR3 DNA: TGTGCCAGCAGCTTGGGCGGGAGGGCCTCCTACAATGAGCAGTTCTTC.

The chain has TRBV19 and TRBJ1-1; maybe TRBD1 (6 bases). The germline V gene has CDR1 LNHDA and CDR2 SQIVND (reference sequence). Trimming removed 3 bases at V and 4 bases at J, with 12 bases between. The length of the CDR3 is 14 residues. The chain's CDR3 is CASSMQGLATEAFF. The CDR3 DNA reads as TGTGCCAGTAGTATGCAGGGGCTGGCCACTGAAGCTTTCTTT.

V usage is TRBV9 and J usage is TRBJ2-5; TRBD1 agrees at 9 bases. Germline CDR1 is SGDLS and CDR2 is YYNGEE. The CDR3 runs to 17 residues. J lost 2 bases, V lost 0 bases, and 8 bases had no gene match. As DNA, the CDR3 is TGTGCCAGCAGCGTAGGACAGGGGGTGCTATTACAAGAGACCCAGTACTTC. Amino acids: CASSVGQGVLLQETQYF.

As to this clone: The same CDR3 also results from other DNA sequences found in this sample. The V gene is TRBV18, the J gene TRBJ2-7, with 7 nucleotides matching TRBD2. From germline, CDR1 is KGHSH and CDR2 LQKENI. The CDR3 contains 14 residues. V shed 2 bases, J shed 7 bases, and the junction held 8 bases outside the gene matches. The CDR3 region is CASSPGTGGREQYF. As DNA, the CDR3 is TGTGCCAGCTCACCAGGGACGGGGGGTCGGGAGCAGTACTTC.

This chain connects TRBV6-5 to TRBJ2-1; no reliable D call. Trimming removed 1 base at V and 10 bases at J, with 11 bases between. Looked up from germline, CDR1 is MNHEY and CDR2 is SVGAGI. The length of the CDR3 is 13 residues. CDR3 nucleotides: TGTGCCAGCAGTTACTTTCTACACGGAGAGCAGTTCTTC. Amino acids: CASSYFLHGEQFF.

The J gene is TRBJ1-2, the V gene TRBV15, with D possibly TRBD1 on 5 matching bases. The germline gives CDR1 LNHNV, CDR2 YYDKDF (reference sequence). The CDR3 extends over 17 amino acids. V lost 2 bases and J lost 1, with 17 bases in between. As DNA, the CDR3 is TGTGCCACCAGCAGATTCCCCCGGACACTGAATAACTATGGCTACACCTTC. Amino acids: CATSRFPRTLNNYGYTF.

In regard to this clone: In the same sample, other DNA sequences code for this CDR3. The chain combines TRBV19 with TRBJ1-1, with TRBD1 identical over 9 bases. The length of the CDR3 is 12 residues. Germline CDR1 is LNHDA and CDR2 is SQIVND (reference sequence). The V gene end was trimmed by 5 bases and the J gene end by 11 bases; junction bases not matched to a gene: 6. The CDR3 DNA reads TGTGCCAGTAGTCCCCGGGACAGGGAGGCTTTCTTT. Translating gives CASSPRDREAFF.

This clone was seen a handful of times. The chain has TRBV18 and TRBJ1-2; tentative D call: TRBD1 (5 bases). Trimming removed 2 bases from V and 8 bases from J, with 18 bases in between. Germline V gene data show CDR1 as KGHSH and CDR2 as LQKENI. The length of the CDR3 is 15 residues. The CDR3 loop reads CASSPGGTAVRGYTF. Written as DNA, the CDR3 is TGTGCCAGCTCACCAGGGGGGACGGCGGTTCGGGGCTACACCTTC.

The V call is TRBV27, the J call TRBJ1-1, with D uncertain. Germline CDR1 is MNHEY and CDR2 is SMNVEV (reference sequence). Trimming left V 1 base short and J 0 bases short, with 9 bases between. The CDR3 runs 15 residues. CDR3 in DNA: TGTGCCAGCAGTTTATTGCCGGAAATGAACACTGAAGCTTTCTTT. Protein sequence: CASSLLPEMNTEAFF.

This clone was observed a single time. CDR3 nucleotide sequence: TGTGCCAGCAGTTTACTTAATTCACCCCTCCACTTT. Protein: CASSLLNSPLHF. The chain uses TRBV27 and TRBJ1-6; the D is unclear. Trimming shortened V by 2 bases and J by 6 bases, and 2 bases separated the two germline ends. CDR1 and CDR2 from the germline V gene are MNHEY and SMNVEV (reference sequence). The CDR3 is 12 amino acids.

J is TRBJ1-5 and V is TRBV6-5; no clear D gene. The germline V gene has CDR1 MNHEY and CDR2 SVGAGI. The CDR3 consists of 13 residues. Trimming left V 2 bases short and J 2 bases short, with 4 bases between. The CDR3 here is CASSYRGNQPQHF. As DNA, the CDR3 is TGTGCCAGCAGTTACAGGGGCAATCAGCCCCAGCATTTT.

The chain employs TRBV28 and TRBJ1-2; TRBD1 is a possible D gene (6 bases). The CDR3 runs to 16 residues. Germline-derived CDR1 and CDR2 are MDHEN and SYDVKM. Trimming stripped 6 bases from V and 4 bases from J, with 21 bases between. The CDR3 is CASSLQGPLLTYGYTF. The CDR3 DNA reads as TGTGCCAGCAGCCTGCAGGGGCCACTTTTGACCTATGGCTACACCTTC.